This T cell receptor beta chain was observed in a study of blood T cell repertoires in COVID-19. Whole-study context: The origin of the acute and convalescent COVID-19 samples was the United States, Italy and Spain. Sources were T cells, B-cell-depleted T cells, or PBMCs; the material itself was cDNA or gDNA.

Authors' analysis steps: Scientists estimated how many nucleated cells there were by amplifying reference gene primers. The protocol was immunoSEQ multiplex PCR, while the TCRdb copy is restricted to in-frame clones and leaves out a portion. V and J calls and clone size are as listed in that table; D and trimming were resolved from the DNA. This table has around 200,000 clones, over 75% appearing once. This clonotype was obtained from a human donor in a cohort sampled during active COVID-19. Sequences were obtained from peripheral blood.

The CDR3 nucleotides read TGTGCCAGCAGTGAAGAGGGGTGGGGGGATCAGCCCCAGCATTTT. Translation: CASSEEGWGDQPQHF. The chain is built from TRBV2 and TRBJ1-5, with D perhaps TRBD1 (5 bases). With 1 base removed from V and 5 bases from J, the gap between germline ends came to 12 bases. CDR3 length: 15 residues. CDR1 and CDR2 from the germline V gene are SNHLY and FYNNEI. The whole variable domain, filled in from reference TRBV2 and TRBJ1-5, reads EPEVTQTPSHQVTQMGQEVILRCVPISNHLYFYWYRQILGQKVEFLVSFYNNEISEKSEIFDDQFSVERPDGSNFTLKIRSTKLEDSAMYFCASSEEGWGDQPQHFGDGTRLSIL.